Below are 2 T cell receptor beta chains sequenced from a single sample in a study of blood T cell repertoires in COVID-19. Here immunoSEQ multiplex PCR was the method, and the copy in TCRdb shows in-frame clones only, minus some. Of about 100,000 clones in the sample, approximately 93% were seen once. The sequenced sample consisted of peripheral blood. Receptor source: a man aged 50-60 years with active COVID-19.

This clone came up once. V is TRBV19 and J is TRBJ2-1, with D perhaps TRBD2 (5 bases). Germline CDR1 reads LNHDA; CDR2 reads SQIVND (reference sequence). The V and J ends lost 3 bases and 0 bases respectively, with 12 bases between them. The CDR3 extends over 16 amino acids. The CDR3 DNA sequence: TGTGCCAGTAGTATCGCAGAGGGCACCTCCTACAATGAGCAGTTCTTC. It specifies CASSIAEGTSYNEQFF.

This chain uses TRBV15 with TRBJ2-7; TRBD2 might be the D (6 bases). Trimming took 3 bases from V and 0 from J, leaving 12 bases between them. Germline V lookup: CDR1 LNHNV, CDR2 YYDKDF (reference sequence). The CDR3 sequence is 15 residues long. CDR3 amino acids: CATSRAGTFSYEQYV. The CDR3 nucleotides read TGTGCCACCAGCAGGGCCGGGACTTTCTCCTACGAGCAGTACGTC.